Shown below are 22 T cell receptor beta chains from a single sample sequenced in a study of human T cells and chemical hapten exposure. One entry per CDR3 protein results from TCRdb running MiXCR on the RACE reads. In the table there are tens of thousands of distinct CDR3 sequences, roughly 11% of which are singletons. As for time point: pre-sensitization, week 0. The sample's treatment: therapeutic diphenylcyclopropenone sensitization with weekly scalp DPC. Material: whole blood, obtained in connection with sensitization to the hapten diphenylcyclopropenone (DPC). These receptors were collected from a woman aged 45 to 65 with alopecia areata. Some clones in this sample may be carry-over from other donors' samples.

The V gene is TRBV19, the J gene TRBJ2-2, with 12 positions matching TRBD1. CDR1 and CDR2 from the germline V gene are LNHDA and SQIVND (reference sequence). The J segment lost 5 bases and the V segment lost 4 bases, leaving 5 bases of the junction unmatched. The CDR3 has 16 residues. The CDR3 loop reads CASSRGQGALTGELFF. The CDR3 DNA reads as TGTGCCAGTAGTAGGGGACAGGGGGCGCTTACCGGGGAGCTGTTTTTT.

The rearrangement joins TRBV4-3 to TRBJ1-1; D gene ambiguous. Deletions cut 0 bases from V and 5 bases from J, with 1 base between. CDR1 and CDR2 (germline): LGHNA, YSLEER. The CDR3 spans 11 residues. CDR3 protein: CASSQETEAFF. CDR3 coding DNA: TGCGCCAGCAGCCAAGAAACTGAAGCTTTCTTT.

This clonotype was seen only a few times. V is TRBV29-1 and J is TRBJ1-1; weak D call: TRBD1 (5 bases). Per germline, CDR1 SQVTM and CDR2 ANQGSEA. Trimming left V 3 bases short and J 0 bases short, with 5 bases between. This CDR3 has 12 amino acids. CDR3 protein: CSVEGVNTEAFF. CDR3 DNA: TGCAGCGTTGAGGGGGTGAACACTGAAGCTTTCTTT. Supplemented by reference TRBV29-1 and TRBJ1-1, the full variable domain reads SAVISQKPSRDICQRGTSLTIQCQVDSQVTMMFWYRQQPGQSLTLIATANQGSEATYESGFVIDKFPISRPNLTFSTLTVSNMSPEDSSIYLCSVEGVNTEAFFGQGTRLTVV.

This clonotype was counted ten times or more. The chain carries TRBV6-5 and TRBJ2-2; 12 bases fit TRBD2. There are 16 residues in the CDR3. After removal of 6 bases from V and 5 bases from J, the junction contained 7 bases not matched to a gene. Germline V gives CDR1 MNHEY, CDR2 SVGAGI. CDR3 in DNA: TGTGCCAGCAGACAAACCGGGACTAGCGGGACCGGGGAGCTGTTTTTT. This translates into CASRQTGTSGTGELFF.

At least ten counts were recorded for this clonotype. CDR3 in amino acids: CASRRGNSNTEAFF. Written as DNA, the CDR3 is TGTGCCAGCCGACGGGGGAATTCGAACACTGAAGCTTTCTTT. The chain combines TRBV6-5 with TRBJ1-1; maybe TRBD1 (5 bases). Germline values: CDR1 MNHEY, CDR2 SVGAGI. The CDR3 is 14 residues long. The ends were cut back, 8 bases at V and 1 base at J, with 14 bases in the middle.

This clonotype showed up many times. The rearrangement links TRBV27 to TRBJ2-5; 7 nucleotides line up with TRBD1. Germline V CDR1 and CDR2: MNHEY, SMNVEV (reference sequence). The J segment lost 6 bases and the V segment lost 6 bases, leaving 13 bases of the junction unmatched. The CDR3 sequence is 15 residues long. The CDR3: CASRLTQTGQQTQYF. In nucleotides, the CDR3 is TGTGCCAGCAGACTCACTCAGACAGGGCAACAGACCCAGTACTTC.

This clonotype occurred a few times. J is TRBJ2-7 and V is TRBV14, with D maybe TRBD1 (6 bases). CDR1 and CDR2 from the germline V gene are SGHDN and FVKESK. CDR3 length: 11 residues. The V and J ends lost 4 bases and 5 bases respectively, with 6 bases between them. The CDR3 DNA follows: TGTGCCAGCAGCCGGGGGCACGAGCAGTACTTC. This encodes CASSRGHEQYF.

The table lists this clonotype with many counts. This chain connects TRBV18 to TRBJ2-7; D might be TRBD2 (6 bases). Trimming took 9 bases from V and 2 from J, leaving 17 bases between them. This CDR3 contains 14 residues. CDR1 KGHSH and CDR2 LQKENI come from the germline V gene. CDR3 sequence reads: CASTASVATYEQYF. CDR3 DNA: TGTGCCAGTACCGCTAGCGTTGCGACCTACGAGCAGTACTTC.

The gene calls are TRBV7-9 and TRBJ1-2; D possibly corresponds to TRBD1 (6 bases). The V gene lost 0 bases and the J gene lost 8 bases, with 16 bases spanning the gap. Germline CDR1 is SEHNR and CDR2 is FQNEAQ (reference sequence). This CDR3 contains 15 residues. DNA of the CDR3: TGTGCCAGCAGCTTAGCGCGACAGGCCTCTCGCGGCTACACCTTC. Its translation: CASSLARQASRGYTF.

This clonotype came up a few times. The chain employs TRBV12-3 or TRBV12-4 and TRBJ1-5, with D hard to call. Trimming stripped 8 bases from V and 2 bases from J, with 10 bases between. This CDR3 contains 13 residues. DNA of the CDR3: TGTGCCAGCCTGCTAGGAGGCAATCAGCCCCAGCATTTT. Encoded protein: CASLLGGNQPQHF.

This clonotype was seen repeatedly, ten times or more. The J gene is TRBJ1-1, the V gene TRBV6-2 or TRBV6-3; tentative D call: TRBD1 (5 bases). Trimming took off 1 base at V and 5 bases at J, with 8 bases between the two ends. The CDR3 totals 13 residues. CDR1 and CDR2 (germline): MNHEY, SVGEGT. CDR3 DNA sequence: TGTGCCAGCAGTTACTTCGGGACTACTGAAGCTTTCTTT. Residues: CASSYFGTTEAFF.

In its sample, this clonotype was seen a few times. The chain joins TRBV2 to TRBJ2-1; no firm D call. The CDR3 length is 16 residues. V shed 0 bases and J shed 3 bases, with 12 bases lying between them. Per germline, CDR1 SNHLY and CDR2 FYNNEI. CDR3 sequence (DNA): TGTGCCAGCAGTGAAGCGCTTCTCCGGTACTACAATGAGCAGTTCTTC. This translates into CASSEALLRYYNEQFF.

V gene TRBV7-2 combines with J gene TRBJ1-6; the D is unclear. Germline V lookup: CDR1 SGHTA, CDR2 FQGNSA. The V and J ends lost 2 bases and 9 bases respectively, with 5 bases between them. The CDR3 is made up of 12 amino acids. CDR3 nucleotides: TGTGCCAGCAGCTTATCGGTTTCACCCCTCCACTTT. It specifies CASSLSVSPLHF.

The CDR3 loop reads CASSQGPFWRERYEQYF. CDR3 DNA sequence: TGCGCCAGCAGCCAAGGGCCTTTTTGGCGGGAGAGATACGAGCAGTACTTC. The chain links TRBV4-1 to TRBJ2-7, with 7 bases fitting TRBD2. The CDR3 has 17 amino acids. Germline trimming cut 1 base from V and 4 bases from J; bases unmatched to any gene: 13. The germline CDR1 and CDR2 sequences are MGHRA and YSYEKL.

This clonotype has a handful of counts. The chain uses TRBV5-1 and TRBJ2-6; perhaps TRBD2 as D (7 bases). The CDR3 covers 16 residues. V was shortened by 5 bases and J by 2 bases, with 14 bases between the two germline ends. Germline CDR1 and CDR2: SGHRS and YFSETQ. As DNA, the CDR3 is TGCGCCAGCAGAAGGGGGGGCCTTCCTGGGGCCAACGTCCTGACTTTC. Amino acids: CASRRGGLPGANVLTF.

This clonotype was counted at least ten times. This chain links TRBV27 with TRBJ2-7, with 8 bases identical to TRBD1. Trimming took 4 bases from V and 3 from J; bases not matched to a gene: 14. Germline lookup yields CDR1 MNHEY and CDR2 SMNVEV (reference sequence). CDR3 length: 17 amino acids. The CDR3 is CASSSGQGGRGHYEQYF. The CDR3 bases are TGTGCCAGCAGTTCTGGACAGGGTGGAAGGGGGCACTACGAGCAGTACTTC.

The chain recombines TRBV20-1 with TRBJ2-3; 9 nucleotides match TRBD2. V shed 0 bases and J 0 bases; nucleotides not matched to a gene: 10. The CDR3 consists of 18 residues. CDR1 and CDR2 from the germline V gene are DFQATT and SNEGSKA (reference sequence). The CDR3 is CSARDPVTSGPSTDTQYF. In DNA form, the CDR3 reads TGCAGTGCTAGAGATCCGGTCACTAGCGGGCCTAGCACAGATACGCAGTATTTT.

This clonotype was seen ten or more times. The chain employs TRBV27 and TRBJ1-5; 7 positions match TRBD1. Trimming at V came to 6 bases and at J to 4 bases, leaving 3 bases not matched to a gene. CDR3 length equals 13 residues. Germline loops: CDR1 MNHEY, CDR2 SMNVEV (reference sequence). The CDR3 spells CASRPTGNQPQHF. In DNA, the CDR3 is TGTGCCAGCAGACCGACAGGGAATCAGCCCCAGCATTTT.

This chain links TRBV10-3 with TRBJ2-7, with a tentative D call TRBD2 (6 bases). V was clipped by 6 bases and J by 0 bases, with 9 bases between them. In germline, CDR1 is ENHRY, CDR2 SYGVKD. The CDR3 spans 13 residues. The CDR3 DNA is TGTGCCATCAGGGGGACTGACTCCTACGAGCAGTACTTC. It specifies CAIRGTDSYEQYF.

This sequence joins TRBV29-1 and TRBJ2-5, with 10 nucleotides matching TRBD2. V shed 6 bases and J 4 bases; nucleotides not matched to a gene: 8. The CDR3 is 14 amino acids. Germline CDR1 and CDR2: SQVTM and ANQGSEA. CDR3: CSVEKRGGRETQYF. DNA of the CDR3: TGCAGCGTAGAAAAGCGGGGGGGCCGAGAGACCCAGTACTTC.

In its sample, this clonotype was seen a few times. This chain connects TRBV9 to TRBJ2-1, with 11 bases matching TRBD2. The CDR3 extends over 16 amino acids. V was pared by 4 bases and J by 2 bases, with 5 bases of the junction left unmatched. Germline loops: CDR1 SGDLS, CDR2 YYNGEE. The CDR3 loop is CASSPLAGGTYNEQFF. The DNA of the CDR3 is TGTGCCAGCAGCCCTCTAGCGGGAGGAACCTACAATGAGCAGTTCTTC. Full variable domain (remainder filled in from reference TRBV9 and TRBJ2-1): DSGVTQTPKHLITATGQRVTLRCSPRSGDLSVYWYQQSLDQGLQFLIQYYNGEERAKGNILERFSAQQFPDLHSELNLSSLELGDSALYFCASSPLAGGTYNEQFFGPGTRLTVL.

The table lists this clonotype with a few counts. This sequence joins TRBV28 and TRBJ2-1, with 8 bases matching TRBD1. CDR3 length equals 18 residues. CDR1 and CDR2 (germline): MDHEN, SYDVKM. Trimming took 8 bases from V and 5 from J; bases not matched to a gene: 20. CDR3 sequence reads: CASWANLGQGTVDNEQFF. The CDR3 DNA reads TGTGCCAGCTGGGCGAATTTAGGACAGGGAACTGTCGACAATGAGCAGTTCTTC.